Included here is one T cell receptor (beta chain) sequence, with context. The sample holds one count of this clonotype. The specificity of this receptor is unknown. Base quality data are lacking; no much larger clone is found one base away. One read alone provides weak support. CDR1 is given as MNHNY and CDR2 as SVGAGI, both from the germline V gene (reference sequence). V gives up 8 bases and J gives up 7 bases, and the segment between their germline ends measures 12 bases. The CDR3 numbers 12 residues from cysteine through phenylalanine. Only CDR3 DNA remains: 36 bases, in frame from the first base. The data are from a study of CD8 T cells in ankylosing spondylitis (dated by TCRdb to the late 2010s). As for the study more broadly: T cell receptor beta repertoires were profiled in healthy donors and ankylosing spondylitis patients so that disease-linked TCR variants could be found. The whole study cohort included 85 to 120 healthy donors and under 30 ankylosing spondylitis patients. Peripheral blood samples were taken, and synovial fluid was additionally collected from ankylosing spondylitis patients. What the study reported, not specific to this receptor: Some motif variants were previously reported in synovial fluid and blood of reactive arthritis patients, suggesting common disease-initiation mechanisms. The disease-linked clones were reported to be significantly enriched in matched synovial fluid samples from ankylosing spondylitis patients. Blood from ankylosing spondylitis patients appeared to be characterized by a TCR beta motif made up of about 8 highly homologous amino acid variants. A CD8+ phenotype was shown by the disease-linked clones, which were found at relatively low frequencies in peripheral blood.

This sample was sequenced with an Illumina HiSeq 2500. TCR beta libraries were prepared by quantitative 5'-RACE with molecular barcodes. The study's processing was this. A new computational method, built on a probabilistic model of VDJ rearrangement, was used to identify disease-linked TCR variants. The public reads were run again by TCRdb, first through fastp at Q25 and then through MiXCR, and only productive beta chains were kept. Rows merge per CDR3 protein into single entries with the most common DNA and genes. The V and J calls and clone size are TCRdb's, not the authors'. The sample data list roughly 150,000 distinct CDR3 sequences, and roughly 10% of these were observed just once. About 16% of the sample comes from the top ten.

Sequenced input: blood, either unsorted or a sorted T cell fraction (not recorded which). The receptor chain draws on TRBV6-6 and TRBJ2-1; TRBD1 is perhaps the D gene, given 5 matching bases. The sequence was collected from a female donor with ankylosing spondylitis or in good health (not recorded which). The CDR3 reads as follows: CASQQGWNEQFF. The DNA is as follows: TGTGCCAGCCAGCAGGGTTGGAATGAGCAGTTCTTC.